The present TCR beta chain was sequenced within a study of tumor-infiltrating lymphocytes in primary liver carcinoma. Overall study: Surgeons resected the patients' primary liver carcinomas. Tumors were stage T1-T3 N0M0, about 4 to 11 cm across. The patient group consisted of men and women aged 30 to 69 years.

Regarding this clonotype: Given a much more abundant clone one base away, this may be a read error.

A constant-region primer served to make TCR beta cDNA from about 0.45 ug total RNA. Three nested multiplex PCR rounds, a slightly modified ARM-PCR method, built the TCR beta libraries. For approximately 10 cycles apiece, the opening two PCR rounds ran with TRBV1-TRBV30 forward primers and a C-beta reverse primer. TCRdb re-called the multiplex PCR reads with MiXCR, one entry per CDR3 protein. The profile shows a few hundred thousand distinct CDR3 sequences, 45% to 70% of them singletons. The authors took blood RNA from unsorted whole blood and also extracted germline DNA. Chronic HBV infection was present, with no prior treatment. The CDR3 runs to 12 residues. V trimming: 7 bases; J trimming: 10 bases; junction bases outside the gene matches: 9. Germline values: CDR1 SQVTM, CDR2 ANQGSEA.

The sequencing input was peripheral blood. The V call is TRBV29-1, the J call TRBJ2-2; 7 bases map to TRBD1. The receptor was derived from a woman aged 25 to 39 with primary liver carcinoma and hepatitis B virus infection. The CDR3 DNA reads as TGCAGCGGCGCAGAGGGGGCCGAGGAGCTGTTTTTT. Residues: CSGAEGAEELFF.